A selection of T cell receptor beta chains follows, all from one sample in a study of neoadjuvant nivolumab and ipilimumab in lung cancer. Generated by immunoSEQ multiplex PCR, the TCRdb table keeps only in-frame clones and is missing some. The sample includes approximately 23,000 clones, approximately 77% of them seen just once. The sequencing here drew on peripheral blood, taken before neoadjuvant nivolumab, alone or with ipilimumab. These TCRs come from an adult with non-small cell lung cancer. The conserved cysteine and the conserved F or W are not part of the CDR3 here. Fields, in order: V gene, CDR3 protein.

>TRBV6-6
ASSQEQPQH
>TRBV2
ASSASGRAYEQY
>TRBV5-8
ASSLAGRNYGYT
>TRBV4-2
ASSQGSGGDTEAF
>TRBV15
ATSRDLNVGAAEQY
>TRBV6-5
ASSYGGASTDTQY
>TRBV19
ASSLGLANEQF
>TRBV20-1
SAQRTTEAF
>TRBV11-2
ASLGNPAGELF
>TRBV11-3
ASSSASPNEQF
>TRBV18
ASSPNQGQGNQPQH
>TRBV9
ASSVAWAGEAF
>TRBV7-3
ASSFPSGRALDTQY
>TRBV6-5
ASSFGGVLVGYT
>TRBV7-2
ASSLALGAGNTIY
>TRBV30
AWSQGTSDTQY
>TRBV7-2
ASSLGRRGRDGYT
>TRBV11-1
ASSPRDRGSYNEQF
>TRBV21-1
ASSPKGGPYEQY
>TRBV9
ASSLTATGGVGETQY
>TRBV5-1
ASSRGRGLGQETQY
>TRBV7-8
ASSLDLRDRVMDTQY
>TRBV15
ATSALAGTYNEQF
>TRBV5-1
ASSLGGYEQY
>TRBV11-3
ASSIGAGAASEAF
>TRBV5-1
ASSRGAGDRTEAF
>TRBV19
ASSPGPIYGYT
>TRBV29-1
SVEVLFYGYT
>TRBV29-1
SVAGSGTDPSTDTQY
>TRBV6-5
ASSKGITDTQY
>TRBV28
ATSSVGADNQPQH